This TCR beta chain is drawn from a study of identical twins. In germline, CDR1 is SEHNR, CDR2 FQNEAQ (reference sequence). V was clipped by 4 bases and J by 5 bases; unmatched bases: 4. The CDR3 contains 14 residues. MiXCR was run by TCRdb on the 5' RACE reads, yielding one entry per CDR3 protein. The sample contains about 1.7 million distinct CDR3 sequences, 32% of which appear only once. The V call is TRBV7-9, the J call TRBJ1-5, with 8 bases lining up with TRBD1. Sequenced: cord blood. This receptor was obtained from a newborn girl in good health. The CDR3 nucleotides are TGTGCCAGCAGCTCGACAGGGGCGGATCAGCCCCAGCATTTT. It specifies CASSSTGADQPQHF.